A selection of T cell receptor beta chains follows, all from one sample in a study of regulatory T cells in long-lasting Graves disease. Using its own MiXCR run on the multiplex PCR reads, TCRdb lists one record per CDR3 protein. The repertoire holds fewer than 650,000 distinct CDR3 sequences, with more than 15% as singletons. These data also featured in a second study, about T cells in Graves' hyperthyroidism and ophthalmopathy.

Source: peripheral blood mononuclear cells (PBMCs), taken at new diagnosis, from a patient treated with antithyroid drugs. The receptors originated from a man aged 18 to 30 with Graves disease. The CDR3 runs from the conserved cysteine through the conserved F or W. Each record gives: clone size, J gene, V gene, D gene, CDR3 protein, CDR3 DNA. D genes are given only for firm matches. For some rows the clone size is stated as once, few or many, or as a class when expanded; others skip it.

clone_size: few
j_call: TRBJ2-1
v_call: TRBV6-2/TRBV6-3
d_call: TRBD2
cdr3_aa: CASILAGNNEQFF
cdr3_nt: TGTGCCAGCATACTAGCGGGCAACAATGAGCAGTTCTTC

clone_size: many
j_call: TRBJ2-5
v_call: TRBV27
d_call: NA
cdr3_aa: CASSGQYF
cdr3_nt: TGTGCCAGCAGTGGCCAGTACTTC

clone_size: few
j_call: TRBJ1-1
v_call: TRBV15
d_call: TRBD1
cdr3_aa: CATSRALGQGANTEAFF
cdr3_nt: TGTGCCACCAGCAGAGCCCTCGGGCAGGGGGCTAACACTGAAGCTTTCTTT

clone_size: many
j_call: TRBJ2-1
v_call: TRBV2
d_call: NA
cdr3_aa: CASSERSAFLFRF
cdr3_nt: TGTGCCAGCAGTGAAAGATCTGCATTTCTTTTTCGCTTC

clone_size: NA
j_call: TRBJ1-6
v_call: TRBV7-9
d_call: NA
cdr3_aa: CASRPTADRRNSPLHF
cdr3_nt: TGTGCCAGCAGACCAACCGCCGACAGACGAAATTCACCCCTCCACTTT

clone_size: many
j_call: TRBJ2-5
v_call: TRBV6-5
d_call: NA
cdr3_aa: CASSYVGETQYF
cdr3_nt: TGTGCCAGCAGTTACGTGGGGGAGACCCAGTACTTC

clone_size: NA
j_call: TRBJ1-2
v_call: TRBV12-3/TRBV12-4
d_call: TRBD1
cdr3_aa: CASSFSPDRVLGYTF
cdr3_nt: TGTGCCAGCAGTTTCTCTCCGGACAGGGTTCTTGGCTACACCTTC

clone_size: few
j_call: TRBJ2-1
v_call: TRBV29-1
d_call: TRBD1
cdr3_aa: CSVQGDRGYNEQFF
cdr3_nt: TGCAGCGTCCAGGGGGACAGGGGGTACAATGAGCAGTTCTTC

clone_size: NA
j_call: TRBJ1-1
v_call: TRBV27
d_call: NA
cdr3_aa: CASSPIVSGTEAFF
cdr3_nt: TGTGCCAGCAGTCCAATAGTCTCGGGTACTGAAGCTTTCTTT

clone_size: many
j_call: TRBJ2-1
v_call: TRBV20-1
d_call: TRBD2
cdr3_aa: CSARDAVNGGSSYNEQFF
cdr3_nt: TGCAGTGCTAGAGATGCGGTTAACGGCGGGAGCTCCTACAATGAGCAGTTCTTC

clone_size: NA
j_call: TRBJ2-3
v_call: TRBV20-1
d_call: NA
cdr3_aa: CSARVTVSTDTQYF
cdr3_nt: TGCAGTGCTAGAGTCACGGTTAGCACAGATACGCAGTATTTT

clone_size: NA
j_call: TRBJ2-7
v_call: TRBV9
d_call: TRBD2
cdr3_aa: CASSEGTSGAKSYEQYF
cdr3_nt: TGTGCCAGCAGCGAGGGGACTAGCGGGGCCAAATCCTACGAGCAGTACTTC

clone_size: many
j_call: TRBJ1-4
v_call: TRBV27
d_call: TRBD1
cdr3_aa: CASSPLSFDRDEKLFF
cdr3_nt: TGTGCCAGCAGTCCCCTCTCGTTTGACAGGGATGAAAAACTGTTTTTT

clone_size: many
j_call: TRBJ2-5
v_call: TRBV12-3/TRBV12-4
d_call: TRBD2
cdr3_aa: CASSLSAGRGETQYF
cdr3_nt: TGTGCCAGCAGTTTAAGTGCAGGGAGGGGAGAGACCCAGTACTTC

clone_size: NA
j_call: TRBJ2-7
v_call: TRBV29-1
d_call: NA
cdr3_aa: CSVFSPNLYEQYF
cdr3_nt: TGCAGCGTTTTTTCCCCCAACCTCTACGAGCAGTACTTC

clone_size: NA
j_call: TRBJ2-3
v_call: TRBV6-5
d_call: TRBD1
cdr3_aa: CASSYTPQGARDTDTQYF
cdr3_nt: TGTGCCAGCAGTTACACACCTCAGGGGGCGCGGGACACAGATACGCAGTATTTT

clone_size: NA
j_call: TRBJ1-2
v_call: TRBV5-6
d_call: NA
cdr3_aa: CASSLWAADGYTF
cdr3_nt: TGTGCCAGCAGCTTGTGGGCGGCAGATGGCTACACCTTC

clone_size: many
j_call: TRBJ2-7
v_call: TRBV27
d_call: NA
cdr3_aa: CASSFRTGHEQYF
cdr3_nt: TGTGCCAGCAGTTTCCGAACAGGGCACGAGCAGTACTTC

clone_size: few
j_call: TRBJ2-7
v_call: TRBV12-3/TRBV12-4
d_call: NA
cdr3_aa: CASSEAGQPSSYEQYF
cdr3_nt: TGTGCCAGCAGTGAAGCGGGTCAGCCGAGCTCCTACGAGCAGTACTTC

clone_size: many
j_call: TRBJ2-7
v_call: TRBV5-1
d_call: TRBD2
cdr3_aa: CASSLLAGTSYEQYF
cdr3_nt: TGCGCCAGCAGCTTGCTAGCGGGAACCTCCTACGAGCAGTACTTC

clone_size: NA
j_call: TRBJ1-1
v_call: TRBV4-2
d_call: TRBD1
cdr3_aa: CASSPLTGGSEAFF
cdr3_nt: TGTGCCAGCAGCCCACTGACAGGGGGCAGTGAAGCTTTCTTT

clone_size: NA
j_call: TRBJ1-2
v_call: TRBV2
d_call: NA
cdr3_aa: CASSVEAVYGYTF
cdr3_nt: TGTGCCAGCAGTGTGGAGGCCGTCTATGGCTACACCTTC

clone_size: NA
j_call: TRBJ1-2
v_call: TRBV5-1
d_call: NA
cdr3_aa: CASSLSGDRGYTF
cdr3_nt: TGCGCCAGCAGCCTGTCAGGGGATCGGGGCTACACCTTC

clone_size: few
j_call: TRBJ2-1
v_call: TRBV12-3/TRBV12-4
d_call: NA
cdr3_aa: CASRPDWEEQFF
cdr3_nt: TGTGCCAGCAGACCAGACTGGGAGGAGCAGTTCTTC

clone_size: NA
j_call: TRBJ2-7
v_call: TRBV13
d_call: TRBD1
cdr3_aa: CASSSATGTNEQYF
cdr3_nt: TGTGCCAGCAGCTCGGCGACAGGGACGAACGAGCAGTACTTC

clone_size: NA
j_call: TRBJ2-3
v_call: TRBV10-1
d_call: TRBD2
cdr3_aa: CASSEGTSGRITDTQYF
cdr3_nt: TGCGCCAGCAGTGAGGGGACTAGCGGGAGGATCACAGATACGCAGTATTTT

clone_size: many
j_call: TRBJ2-7
v_call: TRBV29-1
d_call: NA
cdr3_aa: CSGSEGASYEQYF
cdr3_nt: TGCAGCGGATCGGAGGGGGCCTCCTACGAGCAGTACTTC

clone_size: NA
j_call: TRBJ1-1
v_call: TRBV7-9
d_call: TRBD1
cdr3_aa: CASSGNRGRDTEAFF
cdr3_nt: TGTGCCAGCAGTGGGAACAGGGGGAGGGACACTGAAGCTTTCTTT

clone_size: NA
j_call: TRBJ2-1
v_call: TRBV10-3
d_call: NA
cdr3_aa: CAISESLRAGGGEQFF
cdr3_nt: TGTGCCATCAGTGAGTCTTTAAGGGCCGGAGGAGGTGAGCAGTTCTTC

clone_size: NA
j_call: TRBJ2-7
v_call: TRBV15
d_call: NA
cdr3_aa: CATSMSDAYEQYF
cdr3_nt: TGTGCCACCAGCATGTCAGATGCCTACGAGCAGTACTTC

clone_size: many
j_call: TRBJ2-3
v_call: TRBV5-1
d_call: NA
cdr3_aa: CASSPAWTTDTQYF
cdr3_nt: TGCGCCAGCAGCCCAGCATGGACCACAGATACGCAGTATTTT

clone_size: few
j_call: TRBJ2-5
v_call: TRBV5-1
d_call: TRBD2
cdr3_aa: CASSLMASGTQETQYF
cdr3_nt: TGCGCCAGCAGCTTGATGGCTAGCGGGACTCAAGAGACCCAGTACTTC

clone_size: NA
j_call: TRBJ2-1
v_call: TRBV20-1
d_call: NA
cdr3_aa: CSARGLGEYNEQFF
cdr3_nt: TGCAGTGCTAGAGGCTTGGGCGAGTACAATGAGCAGTTCTTC

clone_size: many
j_call: TRBJ1-1
v_call: TRBV5-1
d_call: TRBD1
cdr3_aa: CASSRQRQGAEGTEAFF
cdr3_nt: TGCGCCAGCAGCCGACAAAGACAGGGGGCCGAAGGGACTGAAGCTTTCTTT

clone_size: few
j_call: TRBJ2-1
v_call: TRBV12-3/TRBV12-4
d_call: TRBD2
cdr3_aa: CASSSAGALNEQFF
cdr3_nt: TGTGCCAGCAGTTCTGCGGGAGCGCTGAATGAGCAGTTCTTC

clone_size: many
j_call: TRBJ1-1
v_call: TRBV20-1
d_call: TRBD1
cdr3_aa: CSAASTGRNTEAFF
cdr3_nt: TGCAGTGCTGCTTCGACAGGGAGGAACACTGAAGCTTTCTTT

clone_size: NA
j_call: TRBJ2-5
v_call: TRBV6-1
d_call: NA
cdr3_aa: CASTLGQETQYF
cdr3_nt: TGTGCCAGTACACTAGGGCAAGAGACCCAGTACTTC

clone_size: NA
j_call: TRBJ1-1
v_call: TRBV19
d_call: TRBD1
cdr3_aa: CASSRQGQPKNTEAFF
cdr3_nt: TGTGCCAGTAGTAGACAGGGACAGCCCAAGAACACTGAAGCTTTCTTT

clone_size: many
j_call: TRBJ2-1
v_call: TRBV28
d_call: NA
cdr3_aa: CASSPSREAYNEQFF
cdr3_nt: TGTGCCAGCTCCCCGTCGCGCGAGGCATACAATGAGCAGTTCTTC

clone_size: NA
j_call: TRBJ2-5
v_call: TRBV12-3/TRBV12-4
d_call: TRBD2
cdr3_aa: CASSLEAGGVSGETQYF
cdr3_nt: TGTGCCAGCAGTCTAGAGGCGGGGGGGGTCTCAGGAGAGACCCAGTACTTC

clone_size: few
j_call: TRBJ1-2
v_call: TRBV7-9
d_call: NA
cdr3_aa: CASSFGKGYGYTF
cdr3_nt: TGTGCCAGCAGCTTCGGGAAAGGCTATGGCTACACCTTC

clone_size: few
j_call: TRBJ1-2
v_call: TRBV12-3/TRBV12-4
d_call: NA
cdr3_aa: CASSLVGPAENYGYTF
cdr3_nt: TGTGCCAGCAGTTTAGTTGGGCCGGCTGAAAACTATGGCTACACCTTC

clone_size: few
j_call: TRBJ2-1
v_call: TRBV6-4
d_call: NA
cdr3_aa: CASSDRAGRRWEQFF
cdr3_nt: TGTGCCAGCAGTGACCGGGCAGGGCGCAGGTGGGAGCAGTTCTTC